This TCR beta chain appears in the sequencing data of a study of blood T cell repertoires in COVID-19. The assay was immunoSEQ multiplex PCR, and TCRdb's table has in-frame clones only and misses some. The table shows roughly 110,000 clones, with around 89% occurring only once. Trimming cost V 5 bases and J 8 bases; bases outside gene matches: 11. In germline, CDR1 is MNHEY, CDR2 SVGEGT. This CDR3 has 16 residues. This TCR derives from a man aged 45-60 years with active or convalescent COVID-19. Sequencing was carried out using peripheral blood. The chain uses TRBV6-2 or TRBV6-3 and TRBJ2-3; the match to TRBD2 covers 12 bases. The chain's CDR3 is CASSHPSGRARGTQYF. The CDR3 DNA sequence: TGTGCCAGCAGTCATCCTAGCGGGAGGGCCAGAGGTACGCAGTATTTT.